The T cell receptor beta chain under discussion was sequenced for a study of OX40 agonist ivuxolimab in advanced cancers. About the study as a whole: Ivuxolimab was a fully human IgG2 agonistic monoclonal antibody targeting the costimulatory receptor OX40 (CD134). Intravenous ivuxolimab was administered to patients every 2 weeks at six dose levels: 0.01, 0.1, 0.3, 1.5, 3 and 10 mg/kg. Of the approximately 54 patients in dose escalation, about 20 had hepatocellular carcinoma, some 15 had melanoma, 9 had renal cell carcinoma and 9 had head and neck cancer. A male proportion of roughly 80% and a mean age of approximately 55 years, ranging from 23 to 79, were recorded for the dose-escalation cohort. Prior anti-PD-1, anti-PD-L1 or anti-CTLA-4 therapy was permitted, and 30% to 45% of dose-escalation patients had received checkpoint inhibitors. Partial responses were achieved by three dose-escalation patients, of whom one had hepatocellular carcinoma and two had cutaneous melanoma. Peripheral TCRbeta sequencing was intended to test whether TCR sequence diversity was altered and clonal T-cell expansion was caused by ivuxolimab. The paper describes the monotherapy dose-escalation part (N of about 52 patients) of the phase I trial of ivuxolimab. General conclusions and limits of the study: Which antigens the clonally expanded peripheral T cells were specific for was not determined. On average, CD8+ T cells showed more expanded clones than CD4+ T cells after ivuxolimab. Clonal expansion of both CD4+ and CD8+ blood T cells was observed from baseline to week 6 at doses 0.1 to 3.0 mg/kg. Low levels of normalized T-cell clonal expansion were also shown by some nonresponding patients. In the 0.1-3.0 mg/kg groups, partial responders were among the patients with the lowest normalized peripheral clonal expansion, particularly in CD8+ T cells.

Sequences SGHRS (CDR1) and YFSETQ (CDR2) are obtained from the germline V gene. The V and J ends are trimmed by 4 bases and 8 bases, leaving 12 bases between them. The CDR3, cysteine through phenylalanine, is 13 amino acids long. Here the CDR3 DNA is all that survives: 39 bases in frame from base 1. Patients with a history of autoimmune disease or receiving systemic immunosuppression were excluded from the trial. In every dose cohort, peripheral blood was drawn for TCR sequencing at baseline, cycle 4 day 1, and cycle 7 day 1. The samples were taken from a phase I, first-in-human, multicenter, open-label dose-escalation trial of ivuxolimab. Adults with locally advanced or metastatic melanoma, renal cell carcinoma, hepatocellular carcinoma or head and neck squamous cell carcinoma were enrolled in the trial. Before TCR sequencing, CD4+ and CD8+ T cells were separately sorted from peripheral blood. Points on this clone: What antigen it recognizes has not been identified. Base qualities were left out, and no much larger clone turns up one base away.

For sequencing of the TCRbeta CDR3 region, genomic DNA was extracted from the sorted cells. TCRbeta CDR3 regions were sequenced using the immunoSEQ Assay. This is the immuneACCESS table as TCRdb keeps it, with only in-frame sequences that have V and J called. A part of the clones is gone; compared with another copy, unresolved V genes explain less than half, and the rest is unexplained. Counted in this sample were roughly 67,000 clones; about 90% of them appeared once. The ten largest account for around 4% of the sample. The V and J segments used are TRBV5-1 and TRBJ1-4; the D gene identity is not certain. The TCR was taken from an adult with an advanced solid tumor such as melanoma, head and neck, liver or kidney cancer. Material: CD4+ or CD8+ T cells sorted from blood, obtained in a trial of the OX40 agonist ivuxolimab. The DNA sequence is as follows: TGCGCCAGCAGCCAGAGACCCCGAGAAAAACTGTTTTTT. This codes for CASSQRPREKLFF. Supplemented by the reference TRBV5-1 and TRBJ1-4 proteins around the CDR3, the complete variable domain is KAGVTQTPRYLIKTRGQQVTLSCSPISGHRSVSWYQQTPGQGLQFLFEYFSETQRNKGNFPGRFSGRQFSNSRSEMNVSTLELGDSALYLCASSQRPREKLFFGSGTQLSVL.